These 10 T cell receptor beta chains were sequenced from one sample in a study of tumor and adjacent non-tumor tissue in lung cancer. RNA was extracted from bulk tissue without any cell sorting. Distant lung tissue was collected more than 3 cm away from the tumor edge. TCRbeta libraries were built with three rounds of nested PCR, modified from ARM-PCR. TCRdb used MiXCR to reprocess the multiplex PCR reads, holding one entry per CDR3 protein. In the table there are roughly 74,000 distinct CDR3 sequences, 76% of which are singletons. Sequencing was carried out using distant non-tumor lung tissue. These receptors were obtained from an older man with non-small cell lung cancer.

Of note for this clonotype: A much larger clonotype is one base distant, so this may be a read error. The rearrangement links TRBV4-1 to TRBJ2-5; 7 bases are shared with TRBD1. Trimming removed 3 bases from V and 5 bases from J; junction bases left unmatched: 9. Looked up from germline, CDR1 is MGHRA and CDR2 is YSYEKL. The CDR3 totals 15 residues. The CDR3 region has the DNA TGCGCCAGCAGCCAGGACGGACAGGCGAAGGAGACCCAGTACTTC. Translating gives CASSQDGQAKETQYF.

This chain joins TRBV4-1 and TRBJ1-1, with D uncertain. Trimming left V 2 bases short and J 5 bases short, with 12 bases between. The CDR3 is made up of 14 amino acids. The V gene's germline CDR1 is MGHRA and CDR2 YSYEKL. CDR3 coding DNA: TGCGCCAGCAGCCAAACGAATTGGGAAACTGAAGCTTTCTTT. As protein: CASSQTNWETEAFF.

This clonotype was counted many times. The chain has TRBV12-3 or TRBV12-4 and TRBJ2-7; TRBD1 matches at 9 bases. V shed 3 bases and J 3 bases; nucleotides not matched to a gene: 15. CDR3 length: 18 residues. CDR3 amino acids: CASSFLVQGAAFVYEQYF. The CDR3 nucleotides are TGTGCCAGCAGTTTTCTAGTACAGGGGGCCGCGTTTGTCTACGAGCAGTACTTC.

This clonotype is a singleton in its sample. The V call is TRBV11-3, the J call TRBJ2-3, with TRBD2 matching 12 bases. The CDR3 runs 17 residues. Per germline, CDR1 SGHNT and CDR2 YENEEA. In nucleotides, the CDR3 is TGTGTCATCAGCCTAAGGGGGTCTAGCGGGAGGGCGAATACGCAGTATTTT. Encoded protein: CVISLRGSSGRANTQYF.

Only a few counts were recorded for this clonotype. The chain links TRBV5-1 to TRBJ2-3, with 8 nucleotides matching TRBD1. Germline V gene lookup returns CDR1 SGHRS and CDR2 YFSETQ. The V segment lost 0 bases and the J segment 11 bases; nucleotides outside the gene matches: 5. This CDR3 contains 13 residues. The CDR3: CASSLESGQGQYF. As DNA, the CDR3 is TGCGCCAGCAGCTTGGAATCCGGACAGGGGCAGTATTTT.

Note on this clonotype: The CDR3 does not end in the conserved phenylalanine or tryptophan, so this is likely a read error. This sequence joins TRBV11-2 and TRBJ2-2; D is undetermined. The germline V gene has CDR1 SGHAT and CDR2 FQNNGV. The CDR3 is made up of 14 amino acids. Trimming took 2 bases from V and 5 from J, leaving 9 bases between them. In DNA form, the CDR3 reads TGTGCCAGCAGCTTATTTCTGGGGACCGGGGAGCTGTTTATT. Its protein product is CASSLFLGTGELFI.

A note on this clonotype: One junction end disagrees with the germline gene, perhaps due to a read error. The J gene is TRBJ2-1, the V gene TRBV10-3; the D gene could be TRBD1 or TRBD2 (5 bases each). Looked up from germline, CDR1 is ENHRY and CDR2 is SYGVKD. The CDR3 sequence is 15 residues long. For the CDR3, the DNA is TGTCCCATCAGCCAAAAGGGGAGCTACTACAATGAGCAGTTCTTC. Its translation: CPISQKGSYYNEQFF.

Worth noting for this clonotype: Relative to the germline gene, one junction end is altered; a read error may explain this. The chain recombines TRBV11-2 with TRBJ2-7, with D maybe TRBD2 (6 bases). Looked up from germline, CDR1 is SGHAT and CDR2 is FQNNGV. The CDR3 spans 14 residues. In DNA, the CDR3 is TGTGCCAACAGCTTAGGTAGCGGCACCAACGAGCAGTACTTC. Translating gives CANSLGSGTNEQYF. The whole variable domain, remainder taken from reference TRBV11-2 and TRBJ2-7, is EAGVAQSPRYKIIEKRQSVAFWCNPISGHATLYWYQQILGQGPKLLIQFQNNGVVDDSQLPKDRFSAERLKGVDSTLKIQPAKLEDSAVYLCANSLGSGTNEQYFGPGTRLTVT.

J is TRBJ2-7 and V is TRBV6-2 or TRBV6-3; 11 nucleotides align to TRBD1. Trimming took 8 bases from V and 6 from J; bases not matched to a gene: 6. Germline CDR1 MNHEY, CDR2 SVGEGT. CDR3 size: 13 residues. In nucleotides, the CDR3 is TGTGCCAGCCAGGGACAGGGGGAAATCGAGCAGTACTTC. As protein: CASQGQGEIEQYF.

This sequence joins TRBV28 and TRBJ1-1; possibly TRBD1 for D (5 bases). The CDR3 loop spans 14 amino acids. In germline, CDR1 is MDHEN, CDR2 SYDVKM. This CDR3 is CPNSLPLTGTKAFF. The DNA for the CDR3 is TGTCCCAACAGCTTACCCCTTACGGGGACTAAAGCTTTCTTT.